This passage covers 29 T cell receptor beta chains from one sample sequenced in a study of blood T cells in healthy people across ages (dated by TCRdb to between 2015 and 2016). Libraries were built with 5' RACE. The sample was run on an Illumina HiSeq 2500. A second PCR of roughly 7 to 12 cycles was run with a J-beta primer mix and a sample-barcoded 5' primer. The public reads were quality trimmed at Q25 with fastp and then assembled into clones with MiXCR by TCRdb, keeping productive beta chains. Rows merge per CDR3 protein into single entries with the most common DNA and genes. The sample records some 1.7 million distinct CDR3 sequences, approximately 28% of which are singletons. 7% to 9% of the sample comes from the top ten. The sequenced sample consisted of blood. The receptors were sampled from a woman aged 25-40 years in good health.

V and J are TRBV15 and TRBJ2-7; possibly TRBD2 for D (6 bases). The CDR3 contains 12 residues. V lost 5 bases and J lost 4, with 9 bases in between. Germline loops: CDR1 LNHNV, CDR2 YYDKDF (reference sequence). Written as DNA, the CDR3 is TGTGCCACCAGCCCCGCGGGGTACGAGCAGTACTTC. This translates into CATSPAGYEQYF.

This clonotype was found many times. V is TRBV12-3 or TRBV12-4 and J is TRBJ2-3, with D possibly being TRBD1 or TRBD2 (5 bases each). The CDR3 totals 16 residues. V dropped 6 bases and J dropped 5 bases, with 21 bases sitting between them. The CDR3 coding sequence is TGTGCCAGCAGAACACTCGGGACCTTGGGCGAAGATACGCAGTATTTT. Translated: CASRTLGTLGEDTQYF.

This chain links TRBV7-3 with TRBJ2-1; D is perhaps TRBD1 or TRBD2 (5 bases each). The CDR3 spans 16 residues. Germline V gene sequence: CDR1 SGHTA, CDR2 FQGTGA. Trimming left V 7 bases short and J 6 bases short, with 22 bases between. The CDR3 here is CASKGTKFSESNEQFF. The CDR3 coding sequence is TGTGCCAGCAAGGGGACCAAATTTTCAGAAAGCAATGAGCAGTTCTTC.

This clonotype was observed a few times. The chain joins TRBV20-1 to TRBJ2-3; possibly TRBD1 or TRBD2 for D (5 bases each). The CDR3 runs 13 residues. Per the germline V gene, CDR1 is DFQATT and CDR2 is SNEGSKA (reference sequence). Trimming removed 7 bases from V and 0 bases from J, with 11 bases in between. CDR3 DNA sequence: TGCAGTGTGGATGGGGGAAGCACAGATACGCAGTATTTT. The encoded protein is CSVDGGSTDTQYF.

This clonotype has just a few counts. The CDR3 loop reads CASSLAGRQQFF. The CDR3 DNA reads TGTGCCAGCAGCTTAGCGGGCCGACAGCAGTTCTTC. V gene TRBV7-2 combines with J gene TRBJ2-1, with D uncertain. CDR1 and CDR2 from the germline V gene are SGHTA and FQGNSA. The length of the CDR3 is 12 residues. V gave up 0 bases and J gave up 11 bases, with 8 bases separating them.

This clonotype was recorded a few times. This chain links TRBV2 with TRBJ2-3, with 10 bases fitting TRBD2. CDR1 is SNHLY and CDR2 is FYNNEI in the germline V gene. CDR3 length: 16 amino acids. V dropped 2 bases and J dropped 4; count of bases not matched to a gene: 6. This CDR3 reads CASSEFRTSGPDTQYF. CDR3 nucleotides: TGTGCCAGCAGTGAATTTAGGACTAGCGGACCAGATACGCAGTATTTT.

In its sample, this clonotype was seen a few times. The V call is TRBV6-1, the J call TRBJ2-5; tentative D call: TRBD1 (6 bases). V was pared by 7 bases and J by 0 bases, with 21 bases between. CDR1 MNHNS and CDR2 SASEGT come from the germline V gene. The CDR3 loop spans 17 amino acids. CDR3 loop: CASTHLRRGTHQETQYF. DNA of the CDR3: TGTGCCAGCACCCACCTCAGGCGAGGGACACACCAAGAGACCCAGTACTTC.

The rearrangement links TRBV29-1 to TRBJ1-1; 8 nucleotides line up with TRBD1. In germline, CDR1 is SQVTM, CDR2 ANQGSEA. The CDR3 consists of 13 residues. The ends lost 4 bases at V and 5 bases at J; junction bases unmatched: 6. CDR3 bases: TGCAGCGTTGTGACAGGGGCGAGGACTGAAGCTTTCTTT. Encoded protein: CSVVTGARTEAFF.

The table lists this clonotype with a few counts. V is TRBV11-2 and J is TRBJ2-1, with D perhaps matching TRBD2 (6 bases). This CDR3 comprises 12 residues. Trimming stripped 10 bases from V and 9 bases from J, with 16 bases between. Germline CDR1 is SGHAT and CDR2 is FQNNGV. The CDR3 DNA reads TGTGCCACCGGCGGGGCTGGGGGTGAGCAGTTCTTC. It codes for CATGGAGGEQFF.

This clonotype was counted a few times. This chain links TRBV6-5 with TRBJ2-1, with 8 bases that match TRBD2. Germline trimming cut 3 bases from V and 12 bases from J; bases unmatched to any gene: 10. CDR1 is MNHEY and CDR2 is SVGAGI in the germline V gene. CDR3 size: 14 residues. The CDR3 DNA sequence: TGTGCCAGCAGTTATCGGGCGGGAGGAGGTGGGCAGTTCTTC. Protein product: CASSYRAGGGGQFF.

In regard to this clonotype: A much larger clone differs from this one at a single base, so this may be a read error. The chain combines TRBV5-5 with TRBJ1-5, with 7 positions matching TRBD1. This CDR3 spans 15 amino acids. CDR1 is SGHKS and CDR2 is YYEKEE in the germline V gene (reference sequence). The CDR3 DNA is TGTGCCGGCAGCTCTTCACAGGGGTTCAATCAGCCCCAGCATTTT. Translated, it gives CAGSSSQGFNQPQHF.

The chain joins TRBV20-1 to TRBJ2-2; 8 nucleotides agree with TRBD1. Trimming removed 1 base from V and 3 bases from J; junction bases left unmatched: 4. Germline lookup yields CDR1 DFQATT and CDR2 SNEGSKA (reference sequence). The CDR3 is 15 residues long. The CDR3: CSARGQGADTGELFF. The CDR3, as DNA: TGCAGTGCTAGAGGGCAGGGGGCGGACACCGGGGAGCTGTTTTTT.

CDR3 sequence: CASSPQGGRRGTQYF. CDR3 bases: TGTGCCAGCAGCCCACAGGGAGGTCGGCGGGGGACGCAGTACTTC. This chain connects TRBV11-2 to TRBJ2-5, with a tentative D call TRBD2 (7 bases). The germline gives CDR1 SGHAT, CDR2 FQNNGV. This CDR3 has 15 amino acids. Between the trimmed V and J ends, which lost 5 bases and 11 bases, there was a span of 24 bases.

The rearrangement joins TRBV5-1 to TRBJ2-3; no clear D gene. V was shortened by 9 bases and J by 2 bases, with 16 bases between the two germline ends. Germline V gene sequence: CDR1 SGHRS, CDR2 YFSETQ. The CDR3 runs to 14 residues. DNA for the CDR3: TGCGCCACCACGGATAGTCGGGCCACAGATACGCAGTATTTT. Translating it yields CATTDSRATDTQYF.

J is TRBJ2-4 and V is TRBV27; possibly TRBD2 for D (5 bases). The DNA matches TRBJ2-7 better at its end, which makes the J call doubtful. This CDR3 comprises 15 residues. Germline lookup yields CDR1 MNHEY and CDR2 SMNVEV (reference sequence). This CDR3 reads CASSLDGSAAYEQYF. The DNA of the CDR3 is TGTGCCAGCAGTTTGGATGGTAGCGCGGCCTACGAGCAGTACTTC.

Many counts were recorded for this clonotype. The gene calls are TRBV5-8 and TRBJ2-5, with 7 positions matching TRBD1. The V segment lost 4 bases and the J segment 6 bases; nucleotides outside the gene matches: 9. This CDR3 has 14 residues. Germline values: CDR1 SGHTS, CDR2 YDEGEE. CDR3 region: CASSPDRFEKTQYF. DNA for the CDR3: TGTGCCAGCAGCCCGGACAGGTTTGAAAAGACCCAGTACTTC.

The chain combines TRBV5-4 with TRBJ1-1; TRBD1 agrees at 8 bases. V gave up 2 bases and J gave up 3 bases; unmatched junction bases: 3. The CDR3 covers 14 residues. Germline V gene data show CDR1 as SGHNT and CDR2 as YYREEE (reference sequence). Here the CDR3 DNA reads TGTGCCAGCAGCTTACCGGGACAGGACACTGAAGCTTTCTTT. The encoded protein is CASSLPGQDTEAFF. Complete variable domain (other parts from reference TRBV5-4 and TRBJ1-1): ETGVTQSPTHLIKTRGQQVTLRCSSQSGHNTVSWYQQALGQGPQFIFQYYREEENGRGNFPPRFSGLQFPNYSSELNVNALELDDSALYLCASSLPGQDTEAFFGQGTRLTVV.

A remark on this clonotype: Since no conserved phenylalanine or tryptophan closes the CDR3, a read error is the likely cause. The V gene is TRBV7-2, the J gene TRBJ2-1; D is perhaps TRBD2 (6 bases). The V end was cut by 7 bases, the J end by 2 bases, with 24 bases between. This CDR3 is built from 18 residues. The V gene's germline CDR1 is SGHTA and CDR2 FQGNSA. CDR3 DNA sequence: TGTGCCAGCAACTTGTACCGGGGGTCTACCAATCCCTACAATGAGCAGTTCTCC. This codes for CASNLYRGSTNPYNEQFS.

The gene calls are TRBV7-3 and TRBJ2-1, with 9 bases that match TRBD2. CDR3 length: 15 amino acids. CDR1 is SGHTA, CDR2 FQGTGA, per germline. After removal of 2 bases from V and 7 bases from J, the junction contained 6 bases not matched to a gene. The CDR3 DNA sequence: TGTGCCAGCAGCTTACAGGCTAGCGGGGCGAATGAGCAGTTCTTC. It is translated as CASSLQASGANEQFF. The variable domain in full, with the rest retrieved from reference TRBV7-3 and TRBJ2-1, is GAGVSQTPSNKVTEKGKYVELRCDPISGHTALYWYRQSLGQGPEFLIYFQGTGAADDSGLPNDRFFAVRPEGSVSTLKIQRTERGDSAVYLCASSLQASGANEQFFGPGTRLTVL.

This clonotype has at least ten counts. The chain combines TRBV5-1 with TRBJ2-1, with no clear D. Per germline, CDR1 SGHRS and CDR2 YFSETQ. The V end was cut by 0 bases, the J end by 9 bases, with 10 bases between. The CDR3 consists of 13 residues. The CDR3 region is CASSLASVREQFF. The CDR3, as DNA: TGCGCCAGCAGCTTGGCCAGTGTCCGTGAGCAGTTCTTC.

The chain employs TRBV5-4 and TRBJ2-1, with 12 positions matching TRBD2. The V gene end was trimmed by 2 bases and the J gene end by 6 bases; junction bases not matched to a gene: 9. Germline CDR1 and CDR2: SGHNT and YYREEE (reference sequence). CDR3 length: 17 residues. DNA for the CDR3: TGTGCCAGCAGCTTTGGGCTAGCGGGGGGGCGTAGCAATGAGCAGTTCTTC. This sequence encodes CASSFGLAGGRSNEQFF.

This clonotype was detected ten times or more. In DNA form, the CDR3 reads TGTGCCAGCATAGGGGGGGGCCTCTACAATGAGCAGTTCTTC. Its protein product is CASIGGGLYNEQFF. This rearrangement joins TRBV27 to TRBJ2-1, with D tentatively TRBD2 (7 bases). CDR3 length: 14 residues. Germline values: CDR1 MNHEY, CDR2 SMNVEV (reference sequence). With 7 bases removed from V and 3 bases from J, the gap between germline ends came to 13 bases.

This clonotype was seen a few times. The genes are TRBV20-1 and TRBJ1-2, with unresolved D. The CDR3 is 13 residues long. V was clipped by 5 bases and J by 2 bases, with 12 bases between them. The germline V gene has CDR1 DFQATT and CDR2 SNEGSKA (reference sequence). CDR3 coding DNA: TGCAGTGCTCCTCAAAGGGTGAACTATGGCTACACCTTC. This translates into CSAPQRVNYGYTF.

This clonotype was recorded only once. The chain is built from TRBV3-1 and TRBJ2-2, with 8 bases fitting TRBD1. CDR1 LGHDT and CDR2 YNNKEL come from the germline V gene (reference sequence). V was clipped by 1 base and J by 7 bases; unmatched bases: 5. This CDR3 spans 15 amino acids. Here the CDR3 reads CASSQGRGRNGELFF. The DNA for the CDR3 is TGTGCCAGCAGCCAAGGCAGGGGGCGGAACGGGGAGCTGTTTTTT.

The J gene is TRBJ2-1, the V gene TRBV7-2; 12 nucleotides agree with TRBD1. V dropped 7 bases and J dropped 6; count of bases not matched to a gene: 7. This CDR3 has 15 residues. Germline CDR1 reads SGHTA; CDR2 reads FQGNSA. The DNA of the CDR3 is TGTGCCAGCATCCCGGGACAGGGGGCTGGCAATGAGCAGTTCTTC. It specifies CASIPGQGAGNEQFF.

This clonotype occurred many times. The CDR3 DNA follows: TGCAGCGCACGAGCGGGCCCGCAAGAGACCCAGTACTTC. Its protein is CSARAGPQETQYF. The chain recombines TRBV29-1 with TRBJ2-5; D is perhaps TRBD2 (6 bases). The CDR3 has 13 residues. Germline V lookup: CDR1 SQVTM, CDR2 ANQGSEA. V lost 7 bases and J lost 2, with 14 bases in between. The complete variable domain, with remaining parts taken from reference TRBV29-1 and TRBJ2-5, reads SAVISQKPSRDICQRGTSLTIQCQVDSQVTMMFWYRQQPGQSLTLIATANQGSEATYESGFVIDKFPISRPNLTFSTLTVSNMSPEDSSIYLCSARAGPQETQYFGPGTRLLVL.

The chain employs TRBV28 and TRBJ2-2; 7 bases match TRBD1. Germline V CDR1 and CDR2: MDHEN, SYDVKM. With 10 bases clipped from V and 3 bases from J, the junction kept 5 bases outside the gene matches. The CDR3 length is 13 residues. The CDR3 reads CATDRDDTGELFF. CDR3 coding DNA: TGTGCCACCGACAGGGACGACACCGGGGAGCTGTTTTTT.

A word on this clonotype: This sequence may be a read error, since a much larger clone differs from it by one base. The V call is TRBV5-8, the J call TRBJ2-6; D unresolved. The germline V gene has CDR1 SGHTS and CDR2 YDEGEE. CDR3 length equals 15 residues. CDR3 DNA sequence: TGTGCCGGCAGCCTACAGAACTCTGGGGCCAACGTCCTGACTTTC. It codes for CAGSLQNSGANVLTF.

This clonotype occurred once. The chain couples TRBV20-1 to TRBJ1-1, with 7 bases lining up with TRBD1. V trimming: 6 bases; J trimming: 6 bases; junction bases outside the gene matches: 10. The length of the CDR3 is 13 residues. Germline CDR1 is DFQATT and CDR2 is SNEGSKA (reference sequence). As DNA, the CDR3 is TGCAGTGCGGGGACAGCGGCTTTGGCTGAAGCTTTCTTT. It encodes CSAGTAALAEAFF.